A selection of T cell receptor beta chains follows, all from one sample in a study of blood T cell repertoires in COVID-19. Repertoires were generated with immunoSEQ multiplex PCR, while TCRdb's copy carries only in-frame clones and drops some. Among about 120,000 clones, 70% to 85% were seen once, and the ten largest hold roughly 7.1%. The sample was peripheral blood. These TCRs come from a man in his sixties or seventies with active or convalescent COVID-19. Each CDR3 is given with its conserved first and last residue. The D gene is left open where the match is weak. Not all rows give a size; the values are once, few, many and, for expanded clones, a class.

J gene: TRBJ1-2
D gene: .
CDR3 length: 14
V gene: TRBV6-9
clone size: .
CDR3 DNA: TGTGCCAGCAGACAGGGAGCCTGTAGCTATGGCTACACCTTC
CDR3 protein: CASRQGACSYGYTF

J gene: TRBJ1-1
D gene: .
CDR3 length: 13
V gene: TRBV7-2
clone size: .
CDR3 DNA: TGTGCCAGCAGCTGGGCAGAGAACACTGAAGCTTTCTTT
CDR3 protein: CASSWAENTEAFF

J gene: TRBJ1-6
D gene: .
CDR3 length: 15
V gene: TRBV14
clone size: .
CDR3 DNA: TGTGCCAGCAGCCAATATCGCGGAAATAATTCACCCCTCCACTTT
CDR3 protein: CASSQYRGNNSPLHF

J gene: TRBJ1-2
D gene: .
CDR3 length: 12
V gene: TRBV11-2
clone size: .
CDR3 DNA: TGTGCCAGCAGCTTAGTCTTAGATGGCTACACCTTC
CDR3 protein: CASSLVLDGYTF

J gene: TRBJ2-7
D gene: .
CDR3 length: 12
V gene: TRBV12-5
clone size: few
CDR3 DNA: TGTGCTAGTGGTAGAACAGGGTCCGAGCAGTACTTC
CDR3 protein: CASGRTGSEQYF

J gene: TRBJ2-7
D gene: .
CDR3 length: 13
V gene: TRBV24-1
clone size: .
CDR3 DNA: TGTGCCACCAGTGACCCCGGACGGACAGAGCAGTACTTC
CDR3 protein: CATSDPGRTEQYF

J gene: TRBJ1-2
D gene: .
CDR3 length: 16
V gene: TRBV15
clone size: .
CDR3 DNA: TGTGCCACCAGCAGCCGAGAGAGGAGGGGACACTATGGCTACACCTTC
CDR3 protein: CATSSRERRGHYGYTF

J gene: TRBJ2-1
D gene: .
CDR3 length: 16
V gene: TRBV7-2
clone size: .
CDR3 DNA: TGTGCCAGCAGCTTTTCGGGGGTCGGGTCCTACAATGAGCAGTTCTTC
CDR3 protein: CASSFSGVGSYNEQFF

J gene: TRBJ2-2
D gene: .
CDR3 length: 16
V gene: TRBV4-3
clone size: few
CDR3 DNA: TGCGCCAGCAGCCAAGAAGGGGGGGCATGGACCGGGGAGCTGTTTTTT
CDR3 protein: CASSQEGGAWTGELFF

J gene: TRBJ2-5
D gene: .
CDR3 length: 17
V gene: TRBV19
clone size: .
CDR3 DNA: TGTGCCAGTAGTATAGACAGGGGTATGCCCAATCAAGAGACCCAGTACTTC
CDR3 protein: CASSIDRGMPNQETQYF

J gene: TRBJ2-5
D gene: TRBD2
CDR3 length: 13
V gene: TRBV11-2
clone size: .
CDR3 DNA: TGTGCCAGCAGCTTGGGGGGGTGGGAGACCCAGTACTTC
CDR3 protein: CASSLGGWETQYF

J gene: TRBJ1-6
D gene: .
CDR3 length: 14
V gene: TRBV19
clone size: once
CDR3 DNA: TGTGCCAGTAGGCCGATGACAGGCTATTCACCCCTCCACTTT
CDR3 protein: CASRPMTGYSPLHF

J gene: TRBJ1-1
D gene: .
CDR3 length: 11
V gene: TRBV30
clone size: .
CDR3 DNA: TGTGCCTGGAGTCTCAACACTGAAGCTTTCTTT
CDR3 protein: CAWSLNTEAFF

J gene: TRBJ1-2
D gene: .
CDR3 length: 15
V gene: TRBV7-2
clone size: .
CDR3 DNA: TGTGCCAGCAGCTTAACCCTGGACAGTTTCTATGGCTACACCTTC
CDR3 protein: CASSLTLDSFYGYTF

J gene: TRBJ1-6
D gene: .
CDR3 length: 15
V gene: TRBV14
clone size: .
CDR3 DNA: TGTGCCAGCAGCCAAGGTTCTACAGGTCGGTCACCCCTCCACTTT
CDR3 protein: CASSQGSTGRSPLHF

J gene: TRBJ1-5
D gene: .
CDR3 length: 11
V gene: TRBV6-1
clone size: once
CDR3 DNA: TGTGCCAGCAGTGAAGCCCCAGGGCGCCATTTT
CDR3 protein: CASSEAPGRHF

J gene: TRBJ2-7
D gene: TRBD2
CDR3 length: 13
V gene: TRBV28
clone size: .
CDR3 DNA: TGTGCCAGCAGTTTGGCGTCTAGCGGGAGTATATACTTC
CDR3 protein: CASSLASSGSIYF

J gene: TRBJ1-3
D gene: .
CDR3 length: 16
V gene: TRBV28
clone size: .
CDR3 DNA: TGTGCCAGCAGTCTACCATTGTACGACTCTGGAAACACCATATATTTT
CDR3 protein: CASSLPLYDSGNTIYF

J gene: TRBJ1-1
D gene: TRBD1
CDR3 length: 14
V gene: TRBV5-8
clone size: few
CDR3 DNA: TGTGCCAGCAGCAGGGGGACAGGGAACACTGAAGCTTTCTTT
CDR3 protein: CASSRGTGNTEAFF

J gene: TRBJ1-2
D gene: TRBD1
CDR3 length: 15
V gene: TRBV19
clone size: .
CDR3 DNA: TGTGCCAGTAGTGAAGGGACAGGGGGAAGCTATGGCTACACCTTC
CDR3 protein: CASSEGTGGSYGYTF

J gene: TRBJ1-1
D gene: .
CDR3 length: 15
V gene: TRBV5-8
clone size: .
CDR3 DNA: TGTGCCAGCAGCCCCGACTTGGGGGCGAACACTGAAGCTTTCTTT
CDR3 protein: CASSPDLGANTEAFF

J gene: TRBJ2-7
D gene: TRBD1
CDR3 length: 15
V gene: TRBV11-2
clone size: .
CDR3 DNA: TGTGCCAGCAGCTCCTCAGGGGGCGTTGGCTACGAGCAGTACTTC
CDR3 protein: CASSSSGGVGYEQYF

J gene: TRBJ1-2
D gene: .
CDR3 length: 17
V gene: TRBV9
clone size: .
CDR3 DNA: TGTGCCAGCAGCGTAGTATCCACAGGGTCTTCTTCCGTGGGCTACACCTTC
CDR3 protein: CASSVVSTGSSSVGYTF

J gene: TRBJ1-1
D gene: .
CDR3 length: 13
V gene: TRBV7-9
clone size: .
CDR3 DNA: TGTGCCAGCAGAAAGAGGGCGGACACTGAAGCTTTCTTT
CDR3 protein: CASRKRADTEAFF

J gene: TRBJ1-1
D gene: .
CDR3 length: 12
V gene: TRBV5-6
clone size: few
CDR3 DNA: TGTGCCAGCAGCTTGCTCGGGAGCCAAGCTTTCTTT
CDR3 protein: CASSLLGSQAFF

J gene: TRBJ2-2
D gene: TRBD2
CDR3 length: 14
V gene: TRBV10-3
clone size: .
CDR3 DNA: TGTGCCAGCGTTGGACTAGCGGGAACCGGGGAGCTGTTTTTT
CDR3 protein: CASVGLAGTGELFF

J gene: TRBJ1-2
D gene: TRBD1
CDR3 length: 12
V gene: TRBV6-5
clone size: .
CDR3 DNA: TGTGCCAGTCAAACAGGGGCGAATGGCTACACCTTC
CDR3 protein: CASQTGANGYTF

J gene: TRBJ2-7
D gene: .
CDR3 length: 15
V gene: TRBV11-3
clone size: .
CDR3 DNA: TGTGCCAGCAGCCCCCGAGGGGGGGTTCCTGGCGAGCAGTACTTC
CDR3 protein: CASSPRGGVPGEQYF

J gene: TRBJ1-2
D gene: .
CDR3 length: 15
V gene: TRBV19
clone size: .
CDR3 DNA: TGTGCCAGTAGTACCCTGGACACCTCAAACTATGGCTACACCTTC
CDR3 protein: CASSTLDTSNYGYTF

J gene: TRBJ1-1
D gene: .
CDR3 length: 14
V gene: TRBV7-3
clone size: .
CDR3 DNA: TGTGCCAGCAGCTTGTCAGGAACGAACACTGAAGCTTTCTTT
CDR3 protein: CASSLSGTNTEAFF

J gene: TRBJ2-7
D gene: .
CDR3 length: 14
V gene: TRBV27
clone size: .
CDR3 DNA: TGTGCCAGCAGTTTATCCGGGACAAGTTACGAGCAGTACTTC
CDR3 protein: CASSLSGTSYEQYF

J gene: TRBJ1-2
D gene: TRBD1
CDR3 length: 13
V gene: TRBV5-5
clone size: .
CDR3 DNA: TGTGCCAGCAGCAACGGACAGGGGACTGGCTACACCTTC
CDR3 protein: CASSNGQGTGYTF

J gene: TRBJ2-3
D gene: .
CDR3 length: 14
V gene: TRBV18
clone size: .
CDR3 DNA: TGTGCCAGCTCAACCCTAAATGACAAAGATACGCAGTATTTT
CDR3 protein: CASSTLNDKDTQYF

J gene: TRBJ2-7
D gene: TRBD1
CDR3 length: 14
V gene: TRBV2
clone size: .
CDR3 DNA: TGTGCCAGCAGGACCGGGACAGGGTCCTACGAGCAGTACTTC
CDR3 protein: CASRTGTGSYEQYF

J gene: TRBJ2-2
D gene: TRBD2
CDR3 length: 15
V gene: TRBV6-2/TRBV6-3
clone size: few
CDR3 DNA: TGTGCCAGCAGTCGGACTAGCGGCCCCTTCGGGGAGCTGTTTTTT
CDR3 protein: CASSRTSGPFGELFF

J gene: TRBJ1-5
D gene: .
CDR3 length: 12
V gene: TRBV30
clone size: .
CDR3 DNA: TGTGCCTGGAGTGTACAGGGTGCCTTCCAGCATTTT
CDR3 protein: CAWSVQGAFQHF

J gene: TRBJ1-5
D gene: .
CDR3 length: 15
V gene: TRBV9
clone size: .
CDR3 DNA: TGTGCCAGCAGCGTAGGGCAGGGTGGCAATCAGCCCCAGCATTTT
CDR3 protein: CASSVGQGGNQPQHF

J gene: TRBJ1-2
D gene: .
CDR3 length: 14
V gene: TRBV5-4
clone size: few
CDR3 DNA: TGTGCCAGCAGCCAGGACAGCCGAGTCTATGGCTACACCTTC
CDR3 protein: CASSQDSRVYGYTF

J gene: TRBJ2-2
D gene: TRBD1
CDR3 length: 16
V gene: TRBV7-2
clone size: .
CDR3 DNA: TGTGCCAGCAGCTTAGTCGCAGGGGGGAACACCGGGGAGCTGTTTTTT
CDR3 protein: CASSLVAGGNTGELFF

J gene: TRBJ2-2
D gene: TRBD2
CDR3 length: 17
V gene: TRBV20-1
clone size: once
CDR3 DNA: TGCAGTGCTAGTATGGCTAGCGGGGGGGCCGGGACCGGGGAGCTGTTTTTT
CDR3 protein: CSASMASGGAGTGELFF

J gene: TRBJ1-1
D gene: .
CDR3 length: 13
V gene: TRBV5-6
clone size: .
CDR3 DNA: TGTGCCAGCAGCTTGACGGTAAACACTGAAGCTTTCTTT
CDR3 protein: CASSLTVNTEAFF

J gene: TRBJ2-7
D gene: .
CDR3 length: 13
V gene: TRBV5-1
clone size: .
CDR3 DNA: TGCGCCAGCAGCTTGGAGACAGCCTACGAGCAGTACTTC
CDR3 protein: CASSLETAYEQYF

J gene: TRBJ1-6
D gene: TRBD1
CDR3 length: 14
V gene: TRBV27
clone size: .
CDR3 DNA: TGTGCCAGCCATGGACAGGGGTATAATTCACCCCTCCACTTT
CDR3 protein: CASHGQGYNSPLHF

J gene: TRBJ2-2
D gene: TRBD2
CDR3 length: 17
V gene: TRBV4-1
clone size: .
CDR3 DNA: TGCGCCCGCAGCCGAGGGGGCGGGAGGGCGAACACCGGGGAGCTGTTTTTT
CDR3 protein: CARSRGGGRANTGELFF

J gene: TRBJ2-3
D gene: .
CDR3 length: 11
V gene: TRBV28
clone size: .
CDR3 DNA: TGTGCCACCTCTGTGTTGGATACGCAGTATTTT
CDR3 protein: CATSVLDTQYF

J gene: TRBJ2-7
D gene: .
CDR3 length: 14
V gene: TRBV7-9
clone size: .
CDR3 DNA: TGTGCCAGCAGCTTTACAGGAAGCTCCTACGAGCAGTACTTC
CDR3 protein: CASSFTGSSYEQYF

J gene: TRBJ2-1
D gene: TRBD2
CDR3 length: 16
V gene: TRBV6-5
clone size: .
CDR3 DNA: TGTGCCAGCAGTTACTCGAAGCCTAGCGGGATAAGTGAGCAGTTCTTC
CDR3 protein: CASSYSKPSGISEQFF